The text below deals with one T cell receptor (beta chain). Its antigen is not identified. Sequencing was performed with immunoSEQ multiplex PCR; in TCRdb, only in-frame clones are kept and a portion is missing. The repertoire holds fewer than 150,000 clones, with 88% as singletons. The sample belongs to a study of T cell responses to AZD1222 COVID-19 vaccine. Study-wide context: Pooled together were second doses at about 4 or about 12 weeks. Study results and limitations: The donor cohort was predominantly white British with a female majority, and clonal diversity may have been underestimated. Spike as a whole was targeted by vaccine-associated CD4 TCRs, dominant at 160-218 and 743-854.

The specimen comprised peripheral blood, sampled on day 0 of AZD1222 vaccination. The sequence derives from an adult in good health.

CDR3 sequence: CASSPQKGTSATYEQYF. In DNA form, the CDR3 reads TGTGCCAGCAGCCCCCAAAAGGGTACTAGCGCGACCTACGAGCAGTACTTC. The V call is TRBV4-2, the J call TRBJ2-7, with 7 bases identical to TRBD2. V trimming: 4 bases; J trimming: 2 bases; junction bases outside the gene matches: 14. From germline, CDR1 is LGHNA and CDR2 YNFKEQ. The CDR3 has 17 residues.